These 7 T cell receptor beta chains share one sample of origin, sequenced in a study of identical twins. One entry per CDR3 protein, called by TCRdb with MiXCR from the 5' RACE reads. The sample includes 1,800,000 or so distinct CDR3 sequences, around 33% of them seen just once. Sequenced: cord blood. These receptors were obtained from a newborn girl in good health.

This clonotype appeared a few times. The CDR3 DNA sequence: TGTGCCAGCAGTTTCCTCCCGGACCTACGCTCCTACGAGCAGTACTTC. It yields the protein CASSFLPDLRSYEQYF. The V gene is TRBV27, the J gene TRBJ2-7, with unresolved D. CDR3 length: 16 amino acids. V gave up 3 bases and J gave up 0 bases, with 15 bases separating them. Germline V lookup: CDR1 MNHEY, CDR2 SMNVEV (reference sequence).

This clonotype showed up just a few times. The genes are TRBV18 and TRBJ1-6; D remains ambiguous. V shed 0 bases and J shed 5 bases, with 8 bases lying between them. The CDR3 is 15 amino acids. Germline CDR1 is KGHSH and CDR2 is LQKENI. As DNA, the CDR3 is TGTGCCAGCTCACCACCGGGAACAGATAATTCACCCCTCCACTTT. Amino acid sequence: CASSPPGTDNSPLHF.

The gene calls are TRBV2 and TRBJ2-4; 8 bases map to TRBD2. This CDR3 is 14 amino acids long. The junction had 2 bases not matched to a gene; V was cut back by 6 bases and J by 1 base. Germline loops: CDR1 SNHLY, CDR2 FYNNEI. This CDR3 reads CASSGGDAKNIQYF. CDR3 in DNA: TGTGCCAGCAGCGGGGGGGACGCCAAAAACATTCAGTACTTC.

A few counts support this clonotype. CDR3 in amino acids: CASSLAMDPWGTEAFF. The DNA of the CDR3 is TGCGCCAGCAGCTTGGCCATGGACCCATGGGGCACTGAAGCTTTCTTT. The chain couples TRBV5-1 to TRBJ1-1; no clear D gene. V lost 0 bases and J 4 bases, leaving 16 bases between the germline ends. This CDR3 has 16 amino acids. The germline gives CDR1 SGHRS, CDR2 YFSETQ.

This clonotype came up a few times. This chain uses TRBV20-1 with TRBJ1-2; possibly TRBD1 for D (5 bases). The V gene lost 5 bases and the J gene lost 1 base, with 17 bases spanning the gap. Germline CDR1 reads DFQATT; CDR2 reads SNEGSKA (reference sequence). This CDR3 spans 15 amino acids. As DNA, the CDR3 is TGCAGTGCTGGACCGGGACTCGTCTTTAACTATGGCTACACCTTC. Protein sequence: CSAGPGLVFNYGYTF.

The genes are TRBV9 and TRBJ2-3; TRBD2 aligns across 8 bases. CDR1 is SGDLS, CDR2 YYNGEE, per germline. The CDR3 covers 17 residues. Trimming at V came to 4 bases and at J to 0 bases, leaving 10 bases not matched to a gene. CDR3 in DNA: TGTGCCAGCAGCCTCACCATTAGCGGGGAAAGCACAGATACGCAGTATTTT. Residues: CASSLTISGESTDTQYF.

This chain links TRBV9 with TRBJ2-1; D is undetermined. Between the trimmed V and J ends, which lost 0 bases and 7 bases, there was a span of 11 bases. CDR1 is SGDLS and CDR2 is YYNGEE in the germline V gene. This CDR3 region has 14 residues. The CDR3 is CASSVVNYPNEQFF. The CDR3 coding sequence is TGTGCCAGCAGCGTAGTCAACTACCCAAATGAGCAGTTCTTC. Filled out from reference TRBV9 and TRBJ2-1, the complete variable domain reads DSGVTQTPKHLITATGQRVTLRCSPRSGDLSVYWYQQSLDQGLQFLIQYYNGEERAKGNILERFSAQQFPDLHSELNLSSLELGDSALYFCASSVVNYPNEQFFGPGTRLTVL.